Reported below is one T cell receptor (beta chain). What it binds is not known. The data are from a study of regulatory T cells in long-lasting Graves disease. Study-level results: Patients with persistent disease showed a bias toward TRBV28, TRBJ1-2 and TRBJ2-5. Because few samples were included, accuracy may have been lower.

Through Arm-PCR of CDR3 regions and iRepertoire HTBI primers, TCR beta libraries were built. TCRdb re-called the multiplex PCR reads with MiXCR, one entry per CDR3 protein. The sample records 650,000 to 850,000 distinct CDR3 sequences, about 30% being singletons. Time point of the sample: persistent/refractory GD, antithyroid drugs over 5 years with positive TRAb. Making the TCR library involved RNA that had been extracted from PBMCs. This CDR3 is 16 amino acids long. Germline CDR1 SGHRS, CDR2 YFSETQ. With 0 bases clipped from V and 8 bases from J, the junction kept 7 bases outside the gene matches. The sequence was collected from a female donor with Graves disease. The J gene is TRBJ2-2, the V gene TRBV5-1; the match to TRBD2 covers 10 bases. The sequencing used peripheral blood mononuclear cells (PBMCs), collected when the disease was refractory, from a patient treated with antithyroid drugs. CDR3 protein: CASSLASGTSAGELFF. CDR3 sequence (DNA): TGCGCCAGCAGCTTGGCCTCCGGGACTAGCGCAGGGGAGCTGTTTTTT.